The subject of this entry is one T cell receptor beta chain. The antigen remains undetermined. The data were produced by immunoSEQ multiplex PCR, yet TCRdb's version contains in-frame clones alone and is incomplete. The table has 300,000 to 450,000 clones, roughly 94% seen once. The data derive from a study of Ad26.COV2.S vaccination and SARS-CoV-2 variants. Study-wide findings and caveats: People given the vaccine had a wider spike-specific TCR breadth than placebo recipients did. Those who received vaccine or placebo ended up with similar non-spike TCR breadth. Measures of TCR breadth and depth may have fallen short of total T cell responses. Reports say spike-specific CD8+ and CD4+ T cell responses covered substantial breadth after vaccination.

The CDR3 contains 14 residues. Trimming removed 1 base from V and 1 base from J, with 8 bases in between. CDR1 and CDR2 (germline): SGDLS, YYNGEE. The specimen was peripheral blood, collected after recovery from COVID-19. The receptor comes from a human donor who had recovered from COVID-19. The chain joins TRBV9 to TRBJ1-2, with TRBD1 as a possible D gene (6 bases). The CDR3 coding sequence is TGTGCCAGCAGCGTAAAGGGGGATAACTATGGCTACACCTTC. Its protein product is CASSVKGDNYGYTF.